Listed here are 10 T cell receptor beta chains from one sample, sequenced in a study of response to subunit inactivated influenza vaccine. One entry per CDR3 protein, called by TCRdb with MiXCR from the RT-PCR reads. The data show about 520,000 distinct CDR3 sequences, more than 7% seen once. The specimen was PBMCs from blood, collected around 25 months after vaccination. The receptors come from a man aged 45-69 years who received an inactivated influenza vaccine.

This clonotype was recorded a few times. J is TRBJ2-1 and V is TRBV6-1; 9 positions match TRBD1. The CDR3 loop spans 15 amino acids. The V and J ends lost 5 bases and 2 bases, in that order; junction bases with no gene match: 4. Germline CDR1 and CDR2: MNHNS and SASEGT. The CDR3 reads CASSIGTGTYNEQFF. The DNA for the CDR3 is TGTGCCAGCAGTATTGGGACAGGGACCTACAATGAGCAGTTCTTC.

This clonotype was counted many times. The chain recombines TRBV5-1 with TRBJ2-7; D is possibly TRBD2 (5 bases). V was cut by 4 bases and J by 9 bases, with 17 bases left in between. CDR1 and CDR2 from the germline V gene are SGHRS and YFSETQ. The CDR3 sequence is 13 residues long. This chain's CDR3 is CASSLQDSTGQYF. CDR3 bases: TGCGCCAGCAGCCTTCAGGACTCGACGGGGCAGTACTTC.

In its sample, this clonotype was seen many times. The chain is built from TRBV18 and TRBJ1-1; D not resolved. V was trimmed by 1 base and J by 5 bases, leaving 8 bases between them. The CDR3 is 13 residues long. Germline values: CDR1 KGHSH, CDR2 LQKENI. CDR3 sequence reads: CASSPQGRTEAFF. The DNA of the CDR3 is TGTGCCAGCTCACCACAAGGGAGGACTGAAGCTTTCTTT.

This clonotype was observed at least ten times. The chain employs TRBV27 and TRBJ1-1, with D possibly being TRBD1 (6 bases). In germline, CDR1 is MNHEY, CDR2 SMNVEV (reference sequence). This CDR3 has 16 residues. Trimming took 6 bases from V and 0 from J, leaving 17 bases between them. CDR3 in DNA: TGTGCCAGCAGGACGACGCTGGGACATATGAACACTGAAGCTTTCTTT. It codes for CASRTTLGHMNTEAFF.

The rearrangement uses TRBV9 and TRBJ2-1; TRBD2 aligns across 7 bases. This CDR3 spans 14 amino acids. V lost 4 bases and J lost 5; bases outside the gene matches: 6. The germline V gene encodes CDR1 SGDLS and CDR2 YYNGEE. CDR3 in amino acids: CASSLTGTNNEQFF. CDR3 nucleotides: TGTGCCAGCAGCTTAACCGGGACTAACAATGAGCAGTTCTTC. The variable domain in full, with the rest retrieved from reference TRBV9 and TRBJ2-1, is DSGVTQTPKHLITATGQRVTLRCSPRSGDLSVYWYQQSLDQGLQFLIQYYNGEERAKGNILERFSAQQFPDLHSELNLSSLELGDSALYFCASSLTGTNNEQFFGPGTRLTVL.

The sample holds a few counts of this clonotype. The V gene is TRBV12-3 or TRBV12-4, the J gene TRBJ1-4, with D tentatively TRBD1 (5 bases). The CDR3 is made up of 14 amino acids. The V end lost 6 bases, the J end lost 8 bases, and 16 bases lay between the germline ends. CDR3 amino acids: CASSLQGFREKLFF. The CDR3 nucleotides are TGTGCCAGCAGCCTCCAGGGTTTCAGGGAAAAACTGTTTTTT.

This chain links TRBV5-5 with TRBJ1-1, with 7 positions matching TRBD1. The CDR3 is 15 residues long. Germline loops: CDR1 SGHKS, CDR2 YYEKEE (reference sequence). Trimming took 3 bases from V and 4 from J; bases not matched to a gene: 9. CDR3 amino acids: CASSWATGSITEAFF. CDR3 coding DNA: TGTGCCAGCAGCTGGGCGACAGGGAGCATCACTGAAGCTTTCTTT.

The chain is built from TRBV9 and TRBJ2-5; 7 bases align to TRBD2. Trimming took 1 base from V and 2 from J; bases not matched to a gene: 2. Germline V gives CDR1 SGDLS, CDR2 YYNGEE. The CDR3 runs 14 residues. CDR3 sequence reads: CASSVYGGQETQYF. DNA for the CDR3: TGTGCCAGCAGCGTATACGGGGGGCAAGAGACCCAGTACTTC.

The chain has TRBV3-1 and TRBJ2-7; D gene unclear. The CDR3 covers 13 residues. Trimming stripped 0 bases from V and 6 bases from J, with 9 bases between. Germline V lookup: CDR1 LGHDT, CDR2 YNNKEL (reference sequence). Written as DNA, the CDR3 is TGTGCCAGCAGCCAAGATCTTCCCGGCGAGCAGTACTTC. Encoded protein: CASSQDLPGEQYF.

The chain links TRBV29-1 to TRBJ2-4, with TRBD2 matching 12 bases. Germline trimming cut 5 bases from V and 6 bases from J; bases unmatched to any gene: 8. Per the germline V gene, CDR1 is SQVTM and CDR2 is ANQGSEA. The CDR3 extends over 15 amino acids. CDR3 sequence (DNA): TGCAGCGTTTCTCCTACTAGCGGGGGGACAAACATTCAGTACTTC. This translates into CSVSPTSGGTNIQYF.